Listed below are T cell receptor beta chains from one sample, sequenced in a study of T cells in localized non-small cell lung cancer. Sequenced by immunoSEQ multiplex PCR; TCRdb stores in-frame clones only, minus some. The table records around 10,000 clones, roughly half of them present only once. Sequenced here: lymph node tissue, sampled before any cancer treatment. The receptors stem from a woman aged 40 to 75 with stage II squamous cell lung carcinoma. The CDR3 runs from the conserved cysteine through the conserved F or W. A D gene is named only where the DNA matches it firmly. Only some rows state a clone size, as once, few, many or a class for expanded clones.

TRBV11-3	few	TRBJ2-6	-	TGTGCCAGCCAGGACGATAAGAGATCTGGGGCCAACGTCCTGACTTTC	CASQDDKRSGANVLTF
TRBV28	-	TRBJ1-6	-	TGTGCCACCACTCTATTTGGAAGTAGTTCACCCCTCCACTTT	CATTLFGSSSPLHF
TRBV6-8	few	TRBJ2-1	-	-	CASSSSTSGIDEQFF
TRBV19	-	TRBJ2-2	TRBD1	TGTGCCAGTAGCAAGACAGGGAAGAACACCGGGGAGCTGTTTTTT	CASSKTGKNTGELFF
TRBV5-1	-	TRBJ1-4	-	TGCGCCAGCAGCCAAGATATTCGGGGATTTCGAGGCGTGGGTAATGAAAAACTGTTTTTT	CASSQDIRGFRGVGNEKLFF
TRBV11-3	few	TRBJ2-7	-	TGTGCCAGCAGCTTAGGTTTGCGTACGGAGTACGAGCAGTACTTC	CASSLGLRTEYEQYF
TRBV29-1	-	TRBJ1-1	-	TGCAGCGTTGGGCCCAGGAACACTGAAGCTTTCTTT	CSVGPRNTEAFF
TRBV28	-	TRBJ1-1	-	TGTGCCAGCAGCAGTACAGGACCGAACACTGAAGCTTTCTTT	CASSSTGPNTEAFF
TRBV19	-	TRBJ1-5	-	TGTGCCAGTAGTTTAACCAGGGTTGGGCAGCCCCAGCATTTT	CASSLTRVGQPQHF
TRBV19	-	TRBJ1-4	-	TGTGCCAGTAGTATAAAGGGCAGGGGTGACAAACTGTTTTTT	CASSIKGRGDKLFF
TRBV6-8	few	TRBJ1-3	-	TGTGCCAGCAGTTTAGGGGACCCCTCTGGAAACACCATATATTTT	CASSLGDPSGNTIYF
TRBV11-3	few	TRBJ2-1	TRBD2	TGTGCCAGCAGCATTGGGACTAGCGGGAACAATGAACAGTTCTTC	CASSIGTSGNNEQFF
TRBV4-1	-	TRBJ1-2	-	TGCGCCAGCAGCCAAGGGTTGAACTATGGCTACACCTTC	CASSQGLNYGYTF
TRBV6-8	medium-sized	TRBJ2-2	TRBD2	TGTGCCAGCAGTTACACGAGCGGGGGCCTCACCGGGGAGCTGTTTTTT	CASSYTSGGLTGELFF
TRBV30	-	TRBJ1-2	-	TGTGCCTGCCACCCCCTGGGGGGCTACACCTTC	CACHPLGGYTF
TRBV28	-	TRBJ1-6	-	TGTGCCAGCAGTTTTCAAGGCGGCACTCATTCACCCCTCCACTTT	CASSFQGGTHSPLHF
TRBV29-1	-	TRBJ1-3	-	TGCAGCGTTGATCTGGGGTTATCTGGAAACACCATATATTTT	CSVDLGLSGNTIYF